These 18 T cell receptor beta chains came from one sample sequenced in a study of cytomegalovirus exposure and HLA in healthy donors. PCR amplification relied on 60 Vbeta primers (plus 13 Jbeta primers). TCRdb keeps only in-frame clones here, not all; method: immunoSEQ multiplex PCR. The data contain about 120,000 clones, approximately 82% of them singletons. The specimen was PBMCs. These receptors were collected from a female donor in good health and CMV-seronegative.

This chain uses TRBV7-9 with TRBJ1-5, with D uncertain. CDR1 is SEHNR, CDR2 FQNEAQ, per germline (reference sequence). The CDR3 is 13 amino acids. Trimming took off 1 base at V and 9 bases at J, with 10 bases between the two ends. The CDR3 DNA follows: TGTGCCAGCAGCTTAGTAGCCGACCGGCCCCAGCATTTT. Residues: CASSLVADRPQHF.

The chain links TRBV6-5 to TRBJ1-5; no definite D call. CDR3 size: 15 residues. Germline V CDR1 and CDR2: MNHEY, SVGAGI. V dropped 6 bases and J dropped 3 bases, with 15 bases sitting between them. CDR3 loop: CASSPRPGYNQPQHF. The CDR3, as DNA: TGTGCCAGCAGCCCTAGGCCGGGATACAATCAGCCCCAGCATTTT.

A few counts support this clone. In the same sample, other DNA sequences code for this CDR3. The chain is built from TRBV10-3 and TRBJ2-1; D uncertain. The V gene lost 0 bases and the J gene lost 7 bases, with 7 bases spanning the gap. Germline values: CDR1 ENHRY, CDR2 SYGVKD. This CDR3 spans 13 amino acids. The CDR3 bases are TGTGCCATCAGTGAGTCGAATAGTAATGAGCAGTTCTTC. Translating it yields CAISESNSNEQFF.

This chain uses TRBV4-2 with TRBJ2-7; 10 bases align to TRBD2. V lost 5 bases and J lost 5; bases outside the gene matches: 9. In germline, CDR1 is LGHNA, CDR2 YNFKEQ. The CDR3 is 15 amino acids. CDR3 region: CASSSATSGRDEQYF. CDR3 DNA sequence: TGTGCCAGCAGCTCCGCGACTAGCGGGCGTGACGAGCAGTACTTC.

The chain joins TRBV30 to TRBJ1-5; TRBD1 might be the D (6 bases). Germline V gene sequence: CDR1 GTSNPN, CDR2 SVGIG (reference sequence). CDR3 length equals 13 residues. The V and J ends lost 5 bases and 4 bases respectively, with 12 bases between them. The DNA of the CDR3 is TGTGCCTGGGGCAGGGGCTCGAATCAGCCCCAGCATTTT. Encoded protein: CAWGRGSNQPQHF.

The CDR3 sequence: CASSPGLAGVLRTDTQYF. CDR3 in DNA: TGCGCCAGCAGCCCAGGACTAGCGGGAGTTTTAAGGACAGATACGCAGTATTTT. This sequence joins TRBV5-1 and TRBJ2-3, with 13 bases that match TRBD2. CDR1 and CDR2 (germline): SGHRS, YFSETQ. V lost 4 bases and J lost 3; bases outside the gene matches: 11. The CDR3 extends over 18 amino acids. Filled out from reference TRBV5-1 and TRBJ2-3, the complete variable domain reads KAGVTQTPRYLIKTRGQQVTLSCSPISGHRSVSWYQQTPGQGLQFLFEYFSETQRNKGNFPGRFSGRQFSNSRSEMNVSTLELGDSALYLCASSPGLAGVLRTDTQYFGPGTRLTVL.

The V gene is TRBV27, the J gene TRBJ1-2, with a tentative D call TRBD1 (6 bases). Germline assignment: CDR1 MNHEY and CDR2 SMNVEV (reference sequence). This CDR3 spans 17 amino acids. Trimming removed 2 bases at V and 0 bases at J, with 16 bases between. Here the CDR3 reads CASSLSAWDTANYGYTF. As DNA, the CDR3 is TGTGCCAGCAGTTTAAGTGCTTGGGACACCGCTAACTATGGCTACACCTTC.

There are a few counts of this clone. The chain has TRBV4-1 and TRBJ1-2; D possibly corresponds to TRBD1 (5 bases). The CDR3 consists of 16 residues. Germline V lookup: CDR1 MGHRA, CDR2 YSYEKL. V lost 0 bases and J 1 base, leaving 12 bases between the germline ends. CDR3 residues: CASSQDRVSLNYGYTF. The CDR3 DNA sequence: TGCGCCAGCAGCCAAGACAGGGTAAGCCTTAACTATGGCTACACCTTC.

This clone showed up just a few times. This chain joins TRBV6-6 and TRBJ2-7, with D possibly being TRBD2 (6 bases). Germline CDR1 reads MNHNY; CDR2 reads SVGAGI (reference sequence). This CDR3 region has 13 residues. The V end lost 5 bases, the J end lost 4 bases, and 12 bases lay between the germline ends. The CDR3 loop is CASSNRDFYEQYF. The DNA for the CDR3 is TGTGCCAGCAGTAACCGGGACTTTTACGAGCAGTACTTC.

V is TRBV5-5 and J is TRBJ1-2; D may be TRBD1 (6 bases). V was cut by 0 bases and J by 10 bases, with 13 bases left in between. This CDR3 is built from 13 residues. In germline, CDR1 is SGHKS, CDR2 YYEKEE (reference sequence). The CDR3 sequence is CASSLGWDMDYTF. The CDR3 DNA sequence: TGTGCCAGCAGCTTGGGTTGGGACATGGACTACACCTTC.

The V and J genes are TRBV5-4 and TRBJ2-4; 10 bases agree with TRBD2. The CDR3 consists of 14 residues. Germline CDR1 reads SGHNT; CDR2 reads YYREEE (reference sequence). V dropped 4 bases and J dropped 15; count of bases not matched to a gene: 13. CDR3 residues: CASSQGGLAETWYF. The CDR3 DNA reads as TGTGCCAGCAGCCAAGGAGGACTAGCGGAAACATGGTACTTC.

V gene TRBV18 combines with J gene TRBJ1-1; 7 positions match TRBD1. Trimming removed 1 base from V and 1 base from J; junction bases left unmatched: 6. The CDR3 has 16 amino acids. Germline CDR1 KGHSH, CDR2 LQKENI. CDR3 loop: CASSPRGGRGNTEAFF. CDR3 nucleotide sequence: TGTGCCAGCTCACCACGAGGGGGCAGGGGGAACACTGAAGCTTTCTTT.

The rearrangement joins TRBV5-6 to TRBJ1-3, with 9 nucleotides matching TRBD1. This CDR3 has 16 residues. The V and J ends lost 4 bases and 2 bases, in that order; junction bases with no gene match: 7. Germline V gives CDR1 SGHDT, CDR2 YYEEEE. CDR3 in DNA: TGTGCCAGCAGCCTACGGGACAGGGAAACTGGAAACACCATATATTTT. Translating gives CASSLRDRETGNTIYF.

This chain joins TRBV30 and TRBJ2-5, with no clear D. The CDR3 covers 14 residues. Per the germline V gene, CDR1 is GTSNPN and CDR2 is SVGIG (reference sequence). Between the trimmed V and J ends, which lost 2 bases and 5 bases, there was a span of 15 bases. CDR3 residues: CAWSPQLGSETQYF. CDR3 DNA: TGTGCCTGGAGTCCACAGTTGGGTTCGGAGACCCAGTACTTC. The whole variable domain, filled in from reference TRBV30 and TRBJ2-5, reads SQTIHQWPATLVQPVGSPLSLECTVEGTSNPNLYWYRQAAGRGLQLLFYSVGIGQISSEVPQNLSASRPQDRQFILSSKKLLLSDSGFYLCAWSPQLGSETQYFGPGTRLLVL.

The gene calls are TRBV19 and TRBJ2-1; 13 bases line up with TRBD2. This CDR3 is built from 15 residues. Unmatched junction bases numbered 5, after V lost 4 bases and J lost 8 bases. Germline assignment: CDR1 LNHDA and CDR2 SQIVND (reference sequence). The CDR3 loop reads CASSKTSGRAYEQFF. As DNA, the CDR3 is TGTGCCAGTAGTAAAACTAGCGGGAGGGCGTATGAGCAGTTCTTC.

The V call is TRBV25-1, the J call TRBJ1-4; D remains unclear. The CDR3 is 16 amino acids. V lost 4 bases, J lost 7 bases, and 19 bases lay in between. Germline loops: CDR1 MGHDK, CDR2 SYGVNS. CDR3 loop: CASSAKSRAGSEKLFF. The CDR3 DNA sequence: TGTGCCAGCAGTGCAAAATCAAGAGCGGGGAGTGAAAAACTGTTTTTT.

This clone was seen only a few times. The rearrangement links TRBV11-2 to TRBJ1-3, with TRBD1 matching over 7 bases. This CDR3 contains 15 residues. V gave up 4 bases and J gave up 4 bases; unmatched junction bases: 7. The germline gives CDR1 SGHAT, CDR2 FQNNGV. The CDR3 region is CASSSQGITGNTIYF. DNA for the CDR3: TGTGCCAGCAGCTCACAGGGGATCACAGGAAACACCATATATTTT.

The chain joins TRBV5-6 to TRBJ2-5; 9 bases line up with TRBD2. The CDR3 extends over 18 amino acids. The V and J ends lost 3 bases and 4 bases, in that order; junction bases with no gene match: 16. Per the germline V gene, CDR1 is SGHDT and CDR2 is YYEEEE. The CDR3 sequence is CASSSVLAGEGYGETQYF. The CDR3, as DNA: TGTGCCAGCAGCTCCGTTTTAGCGGGAGAGGGTTATGGAGAGACCCAGTACTTC.